This T cell receptor (beta chain) stems from a study of CD8+ T cells in alopecia areata. Looking at the study overall: It was 6 to 18 months of tofacitinib, and then there were 6 months off drug.

Reverse transcribed after extraction, RNA yielded cDNA as the sequencing template. Profiling relied on immunoSEQ multiplex PCR, and the TCRdb table lists in-frame clones only, not all of them. The table has about 220,000 clones, approximately 57% seen once. The treatment denotes: oral pan-JAK inhibitor, 5-10 mg twice daily. This clone was seen more than once but under ten times. The TCR sequence derives from a human donor with alopecia areata. The specimen was CD4+ T cells sorted from blood, collected at week 4, from a patient treated with tofacitinib.

CDR3 loop: CSVGQYNEQFF. The CDR3 region has the DNA TGCAGCGTGGGACAGTACAATGAGCAGTTCTTC. The chain carries TRBV29-1 and TRBJ2-1; 7 nucleotides match TRBD1. CDR1 is SQVTM, CDR2 ANQGSEA, per germline. The CDR3 length is 11 residues. V shed 6 bases, J shed 4 bases, and the junction held 0 bases outside the gene matches.